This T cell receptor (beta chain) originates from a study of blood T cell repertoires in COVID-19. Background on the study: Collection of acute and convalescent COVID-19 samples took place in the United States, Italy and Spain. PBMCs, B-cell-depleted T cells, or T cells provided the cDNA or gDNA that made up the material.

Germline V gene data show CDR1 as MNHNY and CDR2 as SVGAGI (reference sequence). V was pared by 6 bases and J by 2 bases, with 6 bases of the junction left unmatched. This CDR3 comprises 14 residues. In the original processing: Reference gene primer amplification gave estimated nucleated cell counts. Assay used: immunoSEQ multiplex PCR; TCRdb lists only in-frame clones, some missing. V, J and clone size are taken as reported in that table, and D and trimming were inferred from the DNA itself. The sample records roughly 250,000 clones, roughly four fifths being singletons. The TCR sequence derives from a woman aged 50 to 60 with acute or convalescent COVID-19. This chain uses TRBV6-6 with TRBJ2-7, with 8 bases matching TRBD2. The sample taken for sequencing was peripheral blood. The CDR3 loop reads CASRYSGTTYEQYF. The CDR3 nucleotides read TGTGCCAGCAGGTATAGCGGGACAACCTACGAGCAGTACTTC.